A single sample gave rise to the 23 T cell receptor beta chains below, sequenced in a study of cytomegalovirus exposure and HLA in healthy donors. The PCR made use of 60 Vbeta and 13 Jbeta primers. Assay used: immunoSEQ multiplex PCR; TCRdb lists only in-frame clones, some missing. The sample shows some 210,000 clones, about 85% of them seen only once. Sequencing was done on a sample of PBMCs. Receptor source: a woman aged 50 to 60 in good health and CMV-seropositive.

CDR3 residues: CASSPPGPAGNEQFF. CDR3 nucleotides: TGTGCCAGCAGCCCGCCGGGCCCAGCGGGAAATGAGCAGTTCTTC. V gene TRBV7-9 combines with J gene TRBJ2-1, with TRBD2 matching 7 bases. Losses at the gene ends were 5 bases for V and 7 bases for J; bases not matched to a gene: 11. Germline values: CDR1 SEHNR, CDR2 FQNEAQ (reference sequence). The CDR3 extends over 15 amino acids.

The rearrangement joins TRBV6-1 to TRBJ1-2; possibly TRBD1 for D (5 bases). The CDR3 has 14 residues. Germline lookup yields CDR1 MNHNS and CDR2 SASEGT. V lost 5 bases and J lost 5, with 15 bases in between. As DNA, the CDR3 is TGTGCCAGCAGTAAGGGGACTGTTGGATATGGCTACACCTTC. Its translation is CASSKGTVGYGYTF.

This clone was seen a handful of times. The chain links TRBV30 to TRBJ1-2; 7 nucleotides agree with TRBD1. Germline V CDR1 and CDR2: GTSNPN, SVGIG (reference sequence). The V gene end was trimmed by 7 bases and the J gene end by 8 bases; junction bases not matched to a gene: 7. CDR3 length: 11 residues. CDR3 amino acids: CAFSTGEGYTF. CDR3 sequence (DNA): TGTGCCTTTTCCACAGGGGAAGGCTACACCTTC.

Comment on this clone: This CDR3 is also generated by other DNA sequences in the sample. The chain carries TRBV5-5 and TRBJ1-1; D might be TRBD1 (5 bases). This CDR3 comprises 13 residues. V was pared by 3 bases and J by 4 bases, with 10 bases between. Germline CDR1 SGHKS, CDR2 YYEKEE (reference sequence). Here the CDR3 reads CASSWGRGTEAFF. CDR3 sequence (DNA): TGTGCCAGCAGCTGGGGCCGAGGCACTGAAGCTTTCTTT.

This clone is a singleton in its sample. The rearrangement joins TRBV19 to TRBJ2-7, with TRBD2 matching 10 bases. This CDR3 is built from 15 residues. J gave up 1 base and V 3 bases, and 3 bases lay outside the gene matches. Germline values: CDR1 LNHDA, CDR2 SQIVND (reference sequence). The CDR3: CASSMSSGGSYEQYF. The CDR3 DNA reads TGTGCCAGTAGTATGTCTAGCGGGGGTTCCTACGAGCAGTACTTC.

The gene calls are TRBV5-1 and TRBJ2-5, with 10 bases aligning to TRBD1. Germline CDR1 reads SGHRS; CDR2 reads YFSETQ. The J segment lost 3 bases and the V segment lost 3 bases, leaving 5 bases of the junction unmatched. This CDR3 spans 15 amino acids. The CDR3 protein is CASSSAGTGEETQYF. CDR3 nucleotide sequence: TGCGCCAGCAGCTCTGCGGGGACAGGGGAAGAGACCCAGTACTTC.

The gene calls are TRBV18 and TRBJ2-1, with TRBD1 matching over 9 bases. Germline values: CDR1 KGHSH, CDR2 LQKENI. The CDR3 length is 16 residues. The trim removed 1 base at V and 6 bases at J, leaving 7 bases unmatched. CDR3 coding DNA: TGTGCCAGCTCACCACTGAGGGGACAGGGTATCAATGAGCAGTTCTTC. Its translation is CASSPLRGQGINEQFF.

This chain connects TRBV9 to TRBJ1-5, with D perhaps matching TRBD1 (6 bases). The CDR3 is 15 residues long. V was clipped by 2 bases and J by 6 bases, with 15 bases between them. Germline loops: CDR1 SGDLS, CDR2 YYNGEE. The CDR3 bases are TGTGCCAGCAGCGTCGGACAGCAAGTCGGTCAGCCCCAGCATTTT. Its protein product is CASSVGQQVGQPQHF.

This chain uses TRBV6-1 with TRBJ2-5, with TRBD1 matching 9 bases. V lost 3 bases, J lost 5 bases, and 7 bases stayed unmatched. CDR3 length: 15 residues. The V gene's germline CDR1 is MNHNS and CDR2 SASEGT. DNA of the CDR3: TGTGCCAGCAGTGAGACAGGGGGTGGTCTTGAGACCCAGTACTTC. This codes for CASSETGGGLETQYF.

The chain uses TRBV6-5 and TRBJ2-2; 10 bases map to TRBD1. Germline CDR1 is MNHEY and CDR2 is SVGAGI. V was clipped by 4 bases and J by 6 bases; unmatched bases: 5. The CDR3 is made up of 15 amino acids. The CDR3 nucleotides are TGTGCCAGCAGTTCCGGGACAGGGGTTCCCGGGGAGCTGTTTTTT. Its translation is CASSSGTGVPGELFF.

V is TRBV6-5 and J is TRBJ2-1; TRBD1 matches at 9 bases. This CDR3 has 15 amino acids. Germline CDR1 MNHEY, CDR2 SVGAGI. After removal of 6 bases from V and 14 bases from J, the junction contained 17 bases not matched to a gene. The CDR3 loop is CASSRDRGGINDKFF. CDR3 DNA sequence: TGTGCCAGCAGCCGCGACAGGGGGGGAATTAATGATAAGTTCTTC.

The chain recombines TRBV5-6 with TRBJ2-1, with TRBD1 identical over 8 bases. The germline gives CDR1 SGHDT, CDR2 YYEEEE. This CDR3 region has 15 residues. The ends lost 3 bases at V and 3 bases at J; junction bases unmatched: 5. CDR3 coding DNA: TGTGCCAGCAGCTACTCAGGGGGCATCTACAATGAGCAGTTCTTC. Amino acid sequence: CASSYSGGIYNEQFF. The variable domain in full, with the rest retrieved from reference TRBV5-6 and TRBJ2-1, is DAGVTQSPTHLIKTRGQQVTLRCSPKSGHDTVSWYQQALGQGPQFIFQYYEEEERQRGNFPDRFSGHQFPNYSSELNVNALLLGDSALYLCASSYSGGIYNEQFFGPGTRLTVL.

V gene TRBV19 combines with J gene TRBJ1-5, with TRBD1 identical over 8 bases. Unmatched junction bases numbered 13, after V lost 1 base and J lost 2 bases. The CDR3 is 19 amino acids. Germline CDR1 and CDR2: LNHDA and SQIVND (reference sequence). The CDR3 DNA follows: TGTGCCAGTAGTATAGGGGTCGCACAGGGGGTTTATGGCAATCAGCCCCAGCATTTT. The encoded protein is CASSIGVAQGVYGNQPQHF.

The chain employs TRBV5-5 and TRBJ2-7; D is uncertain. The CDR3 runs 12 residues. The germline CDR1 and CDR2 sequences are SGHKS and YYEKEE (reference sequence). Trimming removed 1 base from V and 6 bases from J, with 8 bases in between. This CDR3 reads CASSLPPIEQYF. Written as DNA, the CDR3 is TGTGCCAGCAGCTTGCCCCCCATCGAGCAGTACTTC.

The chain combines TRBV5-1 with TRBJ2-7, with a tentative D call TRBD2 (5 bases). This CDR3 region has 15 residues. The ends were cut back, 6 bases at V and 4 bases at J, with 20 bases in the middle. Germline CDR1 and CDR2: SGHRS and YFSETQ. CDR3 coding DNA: TGCGCCAGCACCCCCTTCAACGGGAACGGATACGAGCAGTACTTC. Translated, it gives CASTPFNGNGYEQYF.

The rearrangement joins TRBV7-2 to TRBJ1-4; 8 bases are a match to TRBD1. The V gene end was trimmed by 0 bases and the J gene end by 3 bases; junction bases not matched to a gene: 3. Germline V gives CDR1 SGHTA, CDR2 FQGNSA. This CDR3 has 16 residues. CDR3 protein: CASSLAVGQANEKLFF. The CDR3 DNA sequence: TGTGCCAGCAGCTTAGCTGTGGGACAGGCTAATGAAAAACTGTTTTTT.

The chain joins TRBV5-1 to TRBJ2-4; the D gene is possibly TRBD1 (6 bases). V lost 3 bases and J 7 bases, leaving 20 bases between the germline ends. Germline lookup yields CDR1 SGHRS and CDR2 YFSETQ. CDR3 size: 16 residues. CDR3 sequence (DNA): TGCGCCAGCAGCTCCTCAGGGGCGAGAACTGAGAACATTCAGTACTTC. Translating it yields CASSSSGARTENIQYF. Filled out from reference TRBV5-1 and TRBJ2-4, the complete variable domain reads KAGVTQTPRYLIKTRGQQVTLSCSPISGHRSVSWYQQTPGQGLQFLFEYFSETQRNKGNFPGRFSGRQFSNSRSEMNVSTLELGDSALYLCASSSSGARTENIQYFGAGTRLSVL.

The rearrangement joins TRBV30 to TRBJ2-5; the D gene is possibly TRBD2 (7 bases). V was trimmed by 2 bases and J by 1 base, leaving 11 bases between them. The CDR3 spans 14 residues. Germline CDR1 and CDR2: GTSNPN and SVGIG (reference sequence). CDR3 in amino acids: CAWSRGRGQETQYF. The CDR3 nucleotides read TGTGCCTGGAGTAGGGGGAGGGGCCAAGAGACCCAGTACTTC. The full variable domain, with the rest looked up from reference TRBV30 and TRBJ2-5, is SQTIHQWPATLVQPVGSPLSLECTVEGTSNPNLYWYRQAAGRGLQLLFYSVGIGQISSEVPQNLSASRPQDRQFILSSKKLLLSDSGFYLCAWSRGRGQETQYFGPGTRLLVL.

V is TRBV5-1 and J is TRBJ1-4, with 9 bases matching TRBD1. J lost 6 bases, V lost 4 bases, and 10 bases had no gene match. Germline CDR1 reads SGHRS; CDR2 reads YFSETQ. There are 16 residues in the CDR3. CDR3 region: CASSNGGQGLDEKLFF. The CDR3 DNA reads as TGCGCCAGCAGCAATGGGGGACAGGGTTTGGATGAAAAACTGTTTTTT.

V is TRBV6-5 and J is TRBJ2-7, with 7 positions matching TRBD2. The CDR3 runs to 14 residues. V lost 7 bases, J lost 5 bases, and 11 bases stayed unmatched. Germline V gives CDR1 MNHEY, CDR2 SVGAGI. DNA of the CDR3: TGTGCCAGCACCCTAGACGGGGGGTTAAACGAGCAGTACTTC. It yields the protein CASTLDGGLNEQYF.

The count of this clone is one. The CDR3 DNA follows: TGTGCCAGCAAGACAGGGGGCTACAAAAACACTGAAGCTTTCTTT. Residues: CASKTGGYKNTEAFF. The chain links TRBV2 to TRBJ1-1, with TRBD1 identical over 10 bases. Germline CDR1 is SNHLY and CDR2 is FYNNEI. This CDR3 has 15 amino acids. The V segment lost 7 bases and the J segment 2 bases; nucleotides outside the gene matches: 7.

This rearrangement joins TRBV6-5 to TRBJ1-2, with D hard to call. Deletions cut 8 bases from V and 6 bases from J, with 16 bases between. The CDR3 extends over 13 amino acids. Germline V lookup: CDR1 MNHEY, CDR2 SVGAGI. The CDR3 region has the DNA TGTGCCAGCTCCTTAAGGGAGCAGCATGGCTACACCTTC. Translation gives CASSLREQHGYTF.

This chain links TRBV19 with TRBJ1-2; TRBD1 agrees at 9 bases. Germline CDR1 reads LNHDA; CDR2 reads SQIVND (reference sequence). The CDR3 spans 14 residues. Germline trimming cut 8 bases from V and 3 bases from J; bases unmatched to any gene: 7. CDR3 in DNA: TGTGCCAGTCATAACAGGGGGCGCGACTATGGCTACACCTTC. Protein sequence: CASHNRGRDYGYTF.